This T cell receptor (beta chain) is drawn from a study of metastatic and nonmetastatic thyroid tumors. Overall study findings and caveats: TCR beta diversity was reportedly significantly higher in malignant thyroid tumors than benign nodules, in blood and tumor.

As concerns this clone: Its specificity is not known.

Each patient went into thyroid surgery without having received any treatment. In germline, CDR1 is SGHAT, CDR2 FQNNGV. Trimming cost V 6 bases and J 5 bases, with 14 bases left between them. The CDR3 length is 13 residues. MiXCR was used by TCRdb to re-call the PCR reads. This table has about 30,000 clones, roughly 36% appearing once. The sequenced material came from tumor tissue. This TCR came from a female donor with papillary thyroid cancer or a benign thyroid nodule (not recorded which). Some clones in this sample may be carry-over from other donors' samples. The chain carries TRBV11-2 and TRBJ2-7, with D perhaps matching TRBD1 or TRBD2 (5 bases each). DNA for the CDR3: TGTGCCAGCAGTCCGAGGGGACGGGACGAGCAGTACTTC. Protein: CASSPRGRDEQYF.